The TCR beta chain under discussion was sequenced for a study of OX40 agonist ivuxolimab in advanced cancers. Study context: With ivuxolimab, an agonistic anti-OX40 (CD134) antibody, patients were treated. Three patients, one with hepatocellular carcinoma and two with cutaneous melanoma, responded partially.

The assay was immunoSEQ multiplex PCR, and TCRdb's table has in-frame clones only and misses some. Among 74,000 or so clones, 85% were seen once, and the ten largest hold approximately 2%. The specimen was CD4+ or CD8+ T cells sorted from blood, collected in a trial of the OX40 agonist ivuxolimab. This TCR came from an adult with an advanced solid tumor such as melanoma, head and neck, liver or kidney cancer.

The CDR3 spells CASSLGRPSGVYNEQFF. CDR3 DNA sequence: TGCGCCAGCAGCTTGGGACGCCCCAGCGGAGTTTACAATGAGCAGTTCTTC. The V call is TRBV5-1, the J call TRBJ2-1, with a weak D call TRBD2 (5 bases). CDR3 length: 17 amino acids. Germline assignment: CDR1 SGHRS and CDR2 YFSETQ. Trimming stripped 0 bases from V and 4 bases from J, with 17 bases between. Full variable domain (outside the CDR3, taken from reference TRBV5-1 and TRBJ2-1): KAGVTQTPRYLIKTRGQQVTLSCSPISGHRSVSWYQQTPGQGLQFLFEYFSETQRNKGNFPGRFSGRQFSNSRSEMNVSTLELGDSALYLCASSLGRPSGVYNEQFFGPGTRLTVL.